The next 5 T cell receptor beta chains were all read from a single sample in a study of cytomegalovirus exposure and HLA in healthy donors. PCR primers comprised 60 Vbeta and 13 Jbeta primers. The protocol was immunoSEQ multiplex PCR, while the TCRdb copy is restricted to in-frame clones and leaves out a portion. The table includes roughly 130,000 clones, roughly 88% detected once. Material: PBMCs. These receptors were collected from a man aged 45-60 years in good health and CMV-seronegative.

V is TRBV4-2 and J is TRBJ2-3; 9 bases fit TRBD2. The CDR3 loop spans 14 amino acids. CDR1 LGHNA and CDR2 YNFKEQ come from the germline V gene. The V gene end was trimmed by 1 base and the J gene end by 6 bases; junction bases not matched to a gene: 2. In DNA, the CDR3 is TGTGCCAGCAGCCAAGGGCTAGCGGGGGATACGCAGTATTTT. Protein: CASSQGLAGDTQYF.

CDR3 protein: CASSDSGGGAWNEQFF. Written as DNA, the CDR3 is TGTGCCAGCAGTGACTCTGGCGGGGGGGCCTGGAATGAGCAGTTCTTC. This chain uses TRBV6-4 with TRBJ2-1; 9 bases map to TRBD2. Trimming at V came to 0 bases and at J to 7 bases, leaving 7 bases not matched to a gene. The CDR3 runs 16 residues. Germline V lookup: CDR1 MRHNA, CDR2 SNTAGT.

The chain couples TRBV2 to TRBJ2-7, with D perhaps matching TRBD1 (5 bases). Germline CDR1 and CDR2: SNHLY and FYNNEI. The CDR3 length is 12 residues. V gave up 2 bases and J gave up 5 bases, with 7 bases separating them. The chain's CDR3 is CASSEWGHEQYF. CDR3 nucleotide sequence: TGTGCCAGCAGTGAATGGGGCCACGAGCAGTACTTC.

This clone was counted once. This chain connects TRBV30 to TRBJ1-3; tentative D call: TRBD1 (6 bases). Germline CDR1 GTSNPN, CDR2 SVGIG (reference sequence). There are 12 residues in the CDR3. V was clipped by 2 bases and J by 9 bases, with 11 bases between them. In DNA, the CDR3 is TGTGCCTGGAGTTATTTAGGGGGCACCATATATTTT. This sequence encodes CAWSYLGGTIYF. The full variable domain, in which reference TRBV30 and TRBJ1-3 provide the parts outside the CDR3, is SQTIHQWPATLVQPVGSPLSLECTVEGTSNPNLYWYRQAAGRGLQLLFYSVGIGQISSEVPQNLSASRPQDRQFILSSKKLLLSDSGFYLCAWSYLGGTIYFGEGSWLTVV.

This rearrangement joins TRBV10-3 to TRBJ1-1; D is uncertain. Deletions cut 11 bases from V and 0 bases from J, with 13 bases between. Germline CDR1 reads ENHRY; CDR2 reads SYGVKD. The CDR3 covers 13 residues. CDR3 coding DNA: TGTGCCGTGAGAGGGATCATGAACACTGAAGCTTTCTTT. It codes for CAVRGIMNTEAFF.